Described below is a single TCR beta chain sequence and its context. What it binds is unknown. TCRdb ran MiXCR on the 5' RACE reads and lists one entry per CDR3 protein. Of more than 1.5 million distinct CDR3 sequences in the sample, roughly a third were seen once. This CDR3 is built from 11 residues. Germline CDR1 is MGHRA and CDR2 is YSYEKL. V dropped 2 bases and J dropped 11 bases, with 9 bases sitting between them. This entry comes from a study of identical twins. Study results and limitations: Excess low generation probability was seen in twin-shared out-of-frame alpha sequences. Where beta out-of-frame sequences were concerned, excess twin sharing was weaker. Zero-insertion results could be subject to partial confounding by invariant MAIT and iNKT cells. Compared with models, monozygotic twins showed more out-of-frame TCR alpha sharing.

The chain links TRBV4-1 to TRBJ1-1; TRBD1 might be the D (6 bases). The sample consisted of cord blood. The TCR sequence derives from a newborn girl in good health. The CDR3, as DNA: TGCGCCAGCAGCCAAAACAGGGTGGCTTTCTTT. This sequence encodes CASSQNRVAFF.